The following is a T cell receptor beta chain sequence with its context. A junction end diverges from the germline sequence, so it may reflect a read error. The source of the sample is a study of low-dose radiotherapy and immunotherapy resistance in tumors. As for the study in general: Over 26 weeks, cohort 2 got 1 Gy every two weeks, reaching 13 Gy. The drug cyclophosphamide was given into a vein at 200 mg/m2 every two weeks, one day before radiation and immunotherapy. Patients took oral aspirin 300 mg daily for four cycles from cycle 1 day 1.

The CDR3 loop spans 11 amino acids. Germline V lookup: CDR1 SQVTM, CDR2 ANQGSEA. Primers targeting TRAV and TRBV primed first-strand cDNA, covering alpha and beta chains. TCR amplification involved 20 to 25 PCR cycles with a constant-region primer and V-primer adapter. One entry per CDR3 protein results from TCRdb running MiXCR on the reads. The table records about 9,200 distinct CDR3 sequences, 42% of them present only once. Donors were given nivolumab, ipilimumab, aspirin, low-dose cyclophosphamide and low-dose radiotherapy. V usage is TRBV29-1 and J usage is TRBJ2-1, with 9 bases aligning to TRBD1. The sequence was obtained from a human donor with advanced metastatic prostate, ovarian, gallbladder or colorectal cancer (not recorded which). This table probably holds off-target reads from a library built for another chain. The CDR3 DNA follows: TGCAGCGTTGACCCCGGGACAGGGAGGCTCTTC. Its protein is CSVDPGTGRLF.